This T cell receptor (beta chain) was observed in a study of T cell repertoires in cytomegalovirus infection. For the study at large: The public TCR beta signatures pointed to both CMV infection and matching HLA type.

Trimming at V came to 3 bases and at J to 2 bases, leaving 17 bases not matched to a gene. Germline V lookup: CDR1 ENHRY, CDR2 SYGVKD. This CDR3 has 21 amino acids. Via MiXCR, TCRdb re-called the reads, giving one row per CDR3 protein. The sample includes around 630,000 distinct CDR3 sequences, roughly 24% of them seen just once. The origin of this receptor is a human donor in good health (CMV status not recorded). Some clones in this sample may be carry-over from other donors' samples. The V call is TRBV10-3, the J call TRBJ2-1; 12 positions agree with TRBD1. Sequenced material: CD8+ T cells from PBMCs. DNA for the CDR3: TGTGCCATCAGTGATAAGGGGGGGGACAGGGGGCTTAGGACGGCCTACAATGAGCAGTTCTTC. Encoded protein: CAISDKGGDRGLRTAYNEQFF.